What follows are 23 T cell receptor beta chains derived from one specimen sequenced in a study of identical twins. TCRdb reanalysed the 5' RACE reads using MiXCR and keeps one entry per CDR3 protein. Seen here are 400,000 to 550,000 distinct CDR3 sequences, approximately 22% observed once, and the top ten hold 0.75% to 0.95%. The sample was also reused in another study, on T cells expressing NK-cell markers.

What was sequenced was CD4+ T cells sorted from blood. Source of these receptors: a woman aged 18-29 years in good health.

This clonotype occurred a few times. This chain connects TRBV30 to TRBJ2-3; 10 bases are shared with TRBD2. In germline, CDR1 is GTSNPN, CDR2 SVGIG (reference sequence). With V trimmed by 3 bases and J by 2 bases, 5 bases remained unmatched. This CDR3 comprises 15 residues. The CDR3: CAWSQLAGITDTQYF. CDR3 nucleotides: TGTGCCTGGAGCCAACTAGCGGGAATCACAGATACGCAGTATTTT.

This clonotype was seen a few times. The chain carries TRBV6-5 and TRBJ2-2, with 8 bases aligning to TRBD2. The CDR3 loop spans 15 amino acids. The junction had 8 bases not matched to a gene; V was cut back by 6 bases and J by 5 bases. The germline CDR1 and CDR2 sequences are MNHEY and SVGAGI. This chain's CDR3 is CASRTSGRGTGELFF. In nucleotides, the CDR3 is TGTGCCAGCAGGACAAGCGGGAGAGGAACCGGGGAGCTGTTTTTT.

This clonotype was seen a handful of times. The genes are TRBV9 and TRBJ1-2, with D unclear. The CDR3 has 14 residues. CDR1 SGDLS and CDR2 YYNGEE come from the germline V gene. V lost 0 bases to trimming and J lost 4 bases, with 10 bases between them. CDR3 sequence: CASSVGKGFYGYTF. As DNA, the CDR3 is TGTGCCAGCAGCGTAGGCAAGGGATTCTATGGCTACACCTTC. Full variable domain (remainder filled in from reference TRBV9 and TRBJ1-2): DSGVTQTPKHLITATGQRVTLRCSPRSGDLSVYWYQQSLDQGLQFLIQYYNGEERAKGNILERFSAQQFPDLHSELNLSSLELGDSALYFCASSVGKGFYGYTFGSGTRLTVV.

The genes are TRBV20-1 and TRBJ1-1; the D gene is possibly TRBD1 (5 bases). Trimming took off 0 bases at V and 6 bases at J, with 14 bases between the two ends. There are 14 residues in the CDR3. Per the germline V gene, CDR1 is DFQATT and CDR2 is SNEGSKA (reference sequence). The CDR3 loop is CSARDHQGSAEAFF. The CDR3 coding sequence is TGCAGTGCTAGAGATCATCAGGGTAGCGCTGAAGCTTTCTTT.

The chain is built from TRBV12-3 or TRBV12-4 and TRBJ2-3; 7 bases fit TRBD1. CDR3 length equals 14 residues. The junction had 8 bases not matched to a gene; V was cut back by 10 bases and J by 1 base. CDR3 loop: CATSDRDRTDTQYF. CDR3 nucleotides: TGTGCCACCTCCGACAGGGACCGCACAGATACGCAGTATTTT.

The CDR3 sequence is CASSLGGTGLNQPQHF. As DNA, the CDR3 is TGCGCCAGCAGCTTGGGGGGGACAGGGCTCAATCAGCCCCAGCATTTT. V is TRBV5-1 and J is TRBJ1-5; 9 bases agree with TRBD1. The CDR3 is 16 amino acids. CDR1 and CDR2 from the germline V gene are SGHRS and YFSETQ. The trim removed 0 bases at V and 3 bases at J, leaving 4 bases unmatched.

This chain uses TRBV10-3 with TRBJ1-1; D perhaps matches TRBD1 (6 bases). The CDR3 spans 13 residues. The germline CDR1 and CDR2 sequences are ENHRY and SYGVKD. The V and J ends lost 6 bases and 5 bases respectively, with 13 bases between them. The DNA for the CDR3 is TGTGCCATCAGGAACAGGGAGGGGACTGAAGCTTTCTTT. This translates into CAIRNREGTEAFF.

The chain has TRBV20-1 and TRBJ2-5, with D maybe TRBD2 (6 bases). CDR3 length equals 12 residues. Between the trimmed V and J ends, which lost 5 bases and 4 bases, there was a span of 11 bases. CDR1 is DFQATT and CDR2 is SNEGSKA in the germline V gene (reference sequence). The CDR3 protein is CSAPLGGETQYF. Written as DNA, the CDR3 is TGCAGTGCTCCCCTCGGGGGAGAGACCCAGTACTTC.

This clonotype was detected a few times. The chain carries TRBV6-6 and TRBJ1-2, with unresolved D. There are 13 residues in the CDR3. V dropped 5 bases and J dropped 4 bases, with 11 bases sitting between them. Germline CDR1 and CDR2: MNHNY and SVGAGI (reference sequence). The CDR3 loop is CASSLQSSYGYTF. The CDR3 coding sequence is TGTGCCAGCAGTCTACAGAGTTCCTATGGCTACACCTTC.

There are many counts of this clonotype. At one end, the junction sequence differs from germline, possibly due to a read error. J is TRBJ2-1 and V is TRBV7-2; possibly TRBD2 for D (5 bases). Germline V gene data show CDR1 as SGHTA and CDR2 as FQGNSA. This CDR3 has 13 residues. The CDR3 DNA sequence: TGTGCCAGCAGATTAGCGACGTACAATGAGCAGTTCTTC. Amino acid sequence: CASRLATYNEQFF.

This chain links TRBV7-2 with TRBJ2-1, with D maybe TRBD2 (6 bases). The CDR3 loop spans 16 amino acids. Trimming pared 2 bases from V and 1 base from J, leaving 12 bases between. Germline V lookup: CDR1 SGHTA, CDR2 FQGNSA. In DNA, the CDR3 is TGTGCCAGCAGCTTATGGGGGAGGTGGTCCTACAATGAGCAGTTCTTC. Amino acids: CASSLWGRWSYNEQFF.

This clonotype was observed a handful of times. This rearrangement joins TRBV7-9 to TRBJ2-7, with D hard to call. The CDR3 is made up of 13 amino acids. V lost 1 base to trimming and J lost 3 bases, with 7 bases between them. Per the germline V gene, CDR1 is SEHNR and CDR2 is FQNEAQ (reference sequence). Here the CDR3 reads CASSLDTVYEQYF. DNA for the CDR3: TGTGCCAGCAGCTTAGACACGGTCTACGAGCAGTACTTC.

This clonotype was observed a handful of times. This rearrangement joins TRBV20-1 to TRBJ2-7; D is unresolved. Trimming cost V 6 bases and J 2 bases, with 8 bases left between them. CDR1 is DFQATT, CDR2 SNEGSKA, per germline (reference sequence). The CDR3 has 11 residues. The CDR3 loop reads CSAPRTYEQYF. The CDR3 region has the DNA TGCAGTGCCCCTAGAACCTACGAGCAGTACTTC.

V is TRBV7-9 and J is TRBJ2-5; D is uncertain. With 10 bases removed from V and 0 bases from J, the gap between germline ends came to 18 bases. The germline V gene encodes CDR1 SEHNR and CDR2 FQNEAQ (reference sequence). CDR3 length: 15 residues. CDR3 coding DNA: TGTGCCACCCCCCATACCAAAGCGAACCAAGAGACCCAGTACTTC. Its translation: CATPHTKANQETQYF.

V usage is TRBV7-2 and J usage is TRBJ2-5; 8 bases are shared with TRBD2. Germline V CDR1 and CDR2: SGHTA, FQGNSA. The CDR3 has 14 residues. The CDR3 DNA reads TGTGCAACCGAGGCCAGCGGGAGCGGTGAGACCCAGTACTTC. Encoded protein: CATEASGSGETQYF.

This chain links TRBV6-1 with TRBJ2-5; no clear D. Germline-derived CDR1 and CDR2 are MNHNS and SASEGT. V was trimmed by 0 bases and J by 5 bases, leaving 10 bases between them. The CDR3 sequence is 14 residues long. The CDR3 reads CASSEAPGRETQYF. Written as DNA, the CDR3 is TGTGCCAGCAGTGAAGCCCCAGGACGGGAGACCCAGTACTTC.

Written as DNA, the CDR3 is TGCAGTGCTAGGGGACAGGAGGCCGGGGAGCTGTTTTTT. Translation: CSARGQEAGELFF. The chain is built from TRBV20-1 and TRBJ2-2, with 8 bases identical to TRBD1. With V trimmed by 3 bases and J by 6 bases, 3 bases remained unmatched. The CDR3 totals 13 residues. Germline loops: CDR1 DFQATT, CDR2 SNEGSKA (reference sequence).

This clonotype was detected only a few times. This chain uses TRBV24-1 with TRBJ2-1; TRBD2 agrees at 9 bases. The CDR3 covers 15 residues. Per germline, CDR1 KGHDR and CDR2 SFDVKD. Germline trimming cut 7 bases from V and 5 bases from J; bases unmatched to any gene: 8. CDR3: CATRLDSSGNNEQFF. The CDR3 DNA reads TGTGCCACCAGATTAGACTCTAGCGGGAACAATGAGCAGTTCTTC.

There are many counts of this clonotype. V gene TRBV25-1 combines with J gene TRBJ2-7; a possible D gene is TRBD2 (6 bases). The CDR3 runs 13 residues. V was cut by 4 bases and J by 3 bases, with 10 bases left in between. The germline CDR1 and CDR2 sequences are MGHDK and SYGVNS. The CDR3 loop is CASSVAGNYEQYF. CDR3 coding DNA: TGTGCCAGCAGTGTCGCGGGGAACTACGAGCAGTACTTC.

The gene calls are TRBV6-5 and TRBJ1-2; weak D call: TRBD1 (6 bases). V lost 0 bases and J 2 bases, leaving 7 bases between the germline ends. Germline CDR1 MNHEY, CDR2 SVGAGI. This CDR3 has 14 amino acids. The CDR3 DNA reads TGTGCCAGCAGTTACTCGAGGGGGAACTATGGCTACACCTTC. As protein: CASSYSRGNYGYTF.

V gene TRBV9 combines with J gene TRBJ2-5; D is tentatively TRBD1 or TRBD2 (5 bases each). CDR3 length: 14 residues. V was clipped by 2 bases and J by 0 bases, with 8 bases between them. CDR1 is SGDLS and CDR2 is YYNGEE in the germline V gene. DNA of the CDR3: TGTGCCAGCAGCGTCGGGGCGTACCAAGAGACCCAGTACTTC. Its protein is CASSVGAYQETQYF. Filled out from reference TRBV9 and TRBJ2-5, the complete variable domain reads DSGVTQTPKHLITATGQRVTLRCSPRSGDLSVYWYQQSLDQGLQFLIQYYNGEERAKGNILERFSAQQFPDLHSELNLSSLELGDSALYFCASSVGAYQETQYFGPGTRLLVL.

This clonotype was found a few times. The genes are TRBV14 and TRBJ1-1, with D unclear. The CDR3 extends over 12 amino acids. Germline CDR1 SGHDN, CDR2 FVKESK. Trimming took 2 bases from V and 10 from J, leaving 11 bases between them. CDR3: CASSQNTDGAFF. The DNA of the CDR3 is TGTGCCAGCAGCCAAAACACCGATGGAGCTTTCTTT.

This chain uses TRBV6-2 or TRBV6-3 with TRBJ2-5, with D possibly matching TRBD2 (6 bases). The CDR3 sequence is 15 residues long. Germline CDR1 reads MNHEY; CDR2 reads SVGEGT. With 2 bases removed from V and 4 bases from J, the gap between germline ends came to 14 bases. CDR3 sequence (DNA): TGTGCCAGCAGTTACGATGGGGAGGTAGGAGAGACCCAGTACTTC. It encodes CASSYDGEVGETQYF.